A selection of T cell receptor beta chains follows, all from one sample in a study of identical twins. Each CDR3 protein gets one entry after TCRdb re-called the 5' RACE reads with MiXCR. The sample consists of 210,000 or so distinct CDR3 sequences, 15% to 20% of them appearing once. Another study also made use of these data, one on T cells expressing NK-cell markers.

The source material was CD8+ T cells sorted from blood. These receptors were obtained from a woman under 30 in good health. Both conserved end residues are part of each CDR3. D genes are given only for firm matches. The size of a clone is reported for some rows only, either as once, few or many, or as a class for expanded clones.

CDR3nt: TGCAGCGTTGACGCAAACACTGAAGCTTTCTTT
CDR3aa: CSVDANTEAFF
v_gene: TRBV29-1
abundance: NA
j_gene: TRBJ1-1
d_gene: NA

CDR3nt: TGTGCCAGCATCACCCCCTGGGACACCATATATTTT
CDR3aa: CASITPWDTIYF
v_gene: TRBV9
abundance: few
j_gene: TRBJ1-3
d_gene: NA

CDR3nt: TGTGCCAGCAGCGAGCAAAGCTACAATGAGCAGTTCTTC
CDR3aa: CASSEQSYNEQFF
v_gene: TRBV5-6
abundance: few
j_gene: TRBJ2-1
d_gene: NA

CDR3nt: TGTGCCAGCAGCCAAGATCAGTGGGAGGACCGGCACGAGCAGTACTTC
CDR3aa: CASSQDQWEDRHEQYF
v_gene: TRBV3-1
abundance: NA
j_gene: TRBJ2-7
d_gene: NA

CDR3nt: TGTGCCAGCAGCCACCCAAATGCAGAAACTAGCGGGGGTACTCAGTTCTTC
CDR3aa: CASSHPNAETSGGTQFF
v_gene: TRBV7-9
abundance: NA
j_gene: TRBJ2-1
d_gene: TRBD2

CDR3nt: TGTGCCAGCAGCCAAGGGACCCCTGCTTTCTCGCAGTATTTT
CDR3aa: CASSQGTPAFSQYF
v_gene: TRBV3-1
abundance: NA
j_gene: TRBJ2-3
d_gene: NA

CDR3nt: TGTGCCAGCAGCCAAGCGGACAGGGGGCTCGAGCAGTACTTC
CDR3aa: CASSQADRGLEQYF
v_gene: TRBV7-9
abundance: few
j_gene: TRBJ2-7
d_gene: TRBD1

CDR3nt: TGTGCCAGCAGCCAAGCTGGGACAGGACTTCTCCGTGAGGAAAAACTGTTTTTT
CDR3aa: CASSQAGTGLLREEKLFF
v_gene: TRBV14
abundance: many
j_gene: TRBJ1-4
d_gene: TRBD1

CDR3nt: TGTGCCAGCAGTGACAACGGCGGGGCCGGGGAGCTGTTTTTT
CDR3aa: CASSDNGGAGELFF
v_gene: TRBV6-4
abundance: NA
j_gene: TRBJ2-2
d_gene: NA

CDR3nt: TGTGCCAGCAGCTTACCTCAGGGGGCGCTTGGAAACACCATATATTTT
CDR3aa: CASSLPQGALGNTIYF
v_gene: TRBV7-2
abundance: NA
j_gene: TRBJ1-3
d_gene: TRBD1

CDR3nt: TGTGCTAGTGGTTTGGTTCGCCTCCGGACAGGCGATCAGCCCCAGCATTTT
CDR3aa: CASGLVRLRTGDQPQHF
v_gene: TRBV12-5
abundance: NA
j_gene: TRBJ1-5
d_gene: TRBD1

CDR3nt: TGTGCCAGCACCCTTCGCACTGAAGCTTTCTTT
CDR3aa: CASTLRTEAFF
v_gene: TRBV5-5
abundance: NA
j_gene: TRBJ1-1
d_gene: NA

CDR3nt: TGTGCCAGCAGCGGCACCGGGACAGCGGGAAGGAGGAAGACCGGGGAGCTGTTTTTT
CDR3aa: CASSGTGTAGRRKTGELFF
v_gene: TRBV11-2
abundance: many
j_gene: TRBJ2-2
d_gene: NA

CDR3nt: TGCGCCAGCAGCCGCCAAAAACCCTACGAGCAGTACTTC
CDR3aa: CASSRQKPYEQYF
v_gene: TRBV5-1
abundance: few
j_gene: TRBJ2-7
d_gene: NA

CDR3nt: TGCGCCAGCAGCCAAGTAAAGGGCGATCTTATACTCTACGAGCAGTACTTC
CDR3aa: CASSQVKGDLILYEQYF
v_gene: TRBV4-1
abundance: few
j_gene: TRBJ2-7
d_gene: NA

CDR3nt: TGTGCCATCAGTGAGTCGACTACAGGACCTAGCTATGGCTACACCTTC
CDR3aa: CAISESTTGPSYGYTF
v_gene: TRBV10-3
abundance: NA
j_gene: TRBJ1-2
d_gene: NA

CDR3nt: TGCGCCAGCAGCTTGGAGGTAGCGGGGACCTACAATGAGCAGTTCTTC
CDR3aa: CASSLEVAGTYNEQFF
v_gene: TRBV5-1
abundance: NA
j_gene: TRBJ2-1
d_gene: TRBD2

CDR3nt: TGCAGCGCGGTCCGACAGGGGGCCGGCTATGGCTACACCTTC
CDR3aa: CSAVRQGAGYGYTF
v_gene: TRBV29-1
abundance: many
j_gene: TRBJ1-2
d_gene: TRBD1